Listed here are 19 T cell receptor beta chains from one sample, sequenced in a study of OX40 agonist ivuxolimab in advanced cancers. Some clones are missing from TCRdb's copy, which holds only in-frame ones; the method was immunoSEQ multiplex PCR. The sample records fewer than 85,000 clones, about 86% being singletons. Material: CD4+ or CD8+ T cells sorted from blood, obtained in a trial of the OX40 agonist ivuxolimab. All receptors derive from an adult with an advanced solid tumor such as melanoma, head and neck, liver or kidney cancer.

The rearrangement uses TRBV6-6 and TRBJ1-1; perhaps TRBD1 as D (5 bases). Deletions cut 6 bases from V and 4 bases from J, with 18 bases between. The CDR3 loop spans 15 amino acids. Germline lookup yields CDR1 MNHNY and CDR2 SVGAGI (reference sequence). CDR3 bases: TGTGCCAGCAGCCGAGACAGCTCACGGGGCACTGAAGCTTTCTTT. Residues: CASSRDSSRGTEAFF.

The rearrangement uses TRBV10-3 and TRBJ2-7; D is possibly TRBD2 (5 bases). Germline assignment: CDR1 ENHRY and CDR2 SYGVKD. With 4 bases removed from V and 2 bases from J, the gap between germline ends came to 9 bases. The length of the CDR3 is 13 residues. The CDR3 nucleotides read TGTGCCATCAGTGGTGGAGGCCCCTACGAGCAGTACTTC. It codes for CAISGGGPYEQYF.

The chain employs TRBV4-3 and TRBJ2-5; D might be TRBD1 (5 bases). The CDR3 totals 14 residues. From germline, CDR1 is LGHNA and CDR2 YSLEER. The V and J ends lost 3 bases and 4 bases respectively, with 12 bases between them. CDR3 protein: CASSQSWGTETQYF. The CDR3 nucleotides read TGCGCCAGCAGCCAGTCTTGGGGCACAGAGACCCAGTACTTC.

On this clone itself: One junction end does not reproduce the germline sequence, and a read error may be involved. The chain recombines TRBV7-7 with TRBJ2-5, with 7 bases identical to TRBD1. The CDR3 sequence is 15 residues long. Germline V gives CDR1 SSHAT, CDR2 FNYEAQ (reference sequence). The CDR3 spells CASSLGGQRQETQYF. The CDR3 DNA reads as TGTGCTAGCAGCTTAGGGGGACAGCGGCAAGAGACCCAGTACTTC.

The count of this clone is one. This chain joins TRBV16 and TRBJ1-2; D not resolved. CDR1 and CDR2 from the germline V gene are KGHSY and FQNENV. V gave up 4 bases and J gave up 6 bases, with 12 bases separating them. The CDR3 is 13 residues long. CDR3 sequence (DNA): TGTGCCAGCAGCCCCTTAGCTCATGATGGCTACACCTTC. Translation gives CASSPLAHDGYTF.

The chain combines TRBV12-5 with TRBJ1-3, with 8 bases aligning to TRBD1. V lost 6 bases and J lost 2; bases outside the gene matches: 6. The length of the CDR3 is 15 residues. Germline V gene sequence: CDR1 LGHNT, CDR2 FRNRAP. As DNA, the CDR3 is TGTGCTAGTGGGCCCTCAGGGGGCACTGGAAACACCATATATTTT. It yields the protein CASGPSGGTGNTIYF.

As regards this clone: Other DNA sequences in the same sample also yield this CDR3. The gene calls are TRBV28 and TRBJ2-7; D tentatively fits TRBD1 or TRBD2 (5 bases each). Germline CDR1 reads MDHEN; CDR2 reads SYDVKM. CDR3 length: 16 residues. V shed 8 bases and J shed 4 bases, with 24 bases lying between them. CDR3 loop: CASRVDEGSLRYEQYF. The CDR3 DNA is TGTGCCAGCCGGGTAGACGAGGGGTCCCTCAGGTACGAGCAGTACTTC.

The CDR3 protein is CASSQQGSYEQYF. The CDR3 DNA is TGTGCCAGCAGTCAACAGGGGTCCTACGAGCAGTACTTC. The rearrangement links TRBV6-5 to TRBJ2-7; TRBD1 agrees at 7 bases. This CDR3 spans 13 amino acids. V lost 5 bases, J lost 1 base, and 2 bases stayed unmatched. CDR1 is MNHEY and CDR2 is SVGAGI in the germline V gene.

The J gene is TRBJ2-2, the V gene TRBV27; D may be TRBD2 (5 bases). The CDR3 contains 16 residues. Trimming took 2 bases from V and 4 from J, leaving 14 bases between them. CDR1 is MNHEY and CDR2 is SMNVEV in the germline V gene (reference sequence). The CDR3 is CASSLTRRLPTGELFF. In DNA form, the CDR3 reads TGTGCCAGCAGTTTAACTAGACGTCTCCCCACCGGGGAGCTGTTTTTT.

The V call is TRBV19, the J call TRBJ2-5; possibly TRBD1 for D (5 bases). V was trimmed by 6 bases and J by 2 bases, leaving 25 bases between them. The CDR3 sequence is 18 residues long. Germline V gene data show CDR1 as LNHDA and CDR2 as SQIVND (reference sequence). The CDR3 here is CASSTYLTVILEQETQYF. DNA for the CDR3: TGTGCCAGTAGCACATACCTGACAGTGATCTTGGAGCAAGAGACCCAGTACTTC.

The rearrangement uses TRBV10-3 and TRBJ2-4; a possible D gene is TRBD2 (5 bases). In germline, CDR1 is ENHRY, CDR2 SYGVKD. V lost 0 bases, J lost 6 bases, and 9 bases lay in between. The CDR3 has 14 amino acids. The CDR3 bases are TGTGCCATCAGTGAGTCGGCTGGGAGAAACATTCAGTACTTC. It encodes CAISESAGRNIQYF.

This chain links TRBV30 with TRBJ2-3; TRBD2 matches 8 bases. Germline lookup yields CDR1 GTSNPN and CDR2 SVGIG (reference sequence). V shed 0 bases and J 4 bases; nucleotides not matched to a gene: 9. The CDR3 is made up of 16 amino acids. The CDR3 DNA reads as TGTGCCTGGAGTGTACCTGGCGGGAGGTTATCAGATACGCAGTATTTT. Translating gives CAWSVPGGRLSDTQYF.

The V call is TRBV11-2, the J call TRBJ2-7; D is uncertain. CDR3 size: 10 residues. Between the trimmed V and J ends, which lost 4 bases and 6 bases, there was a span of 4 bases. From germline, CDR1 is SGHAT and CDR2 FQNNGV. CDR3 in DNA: TGTGCCAGCAGCTCCATCGAGCAGTACTTC. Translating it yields CASSSIEQYF.

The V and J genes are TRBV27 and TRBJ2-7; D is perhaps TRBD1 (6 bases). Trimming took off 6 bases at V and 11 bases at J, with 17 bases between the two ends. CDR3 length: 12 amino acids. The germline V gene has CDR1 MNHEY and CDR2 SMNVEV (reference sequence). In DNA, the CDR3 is TGTGCCAGCAGCCCGTTGGGCAGGGGAAAGTACTTC. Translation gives CASSPLGRGKYF.

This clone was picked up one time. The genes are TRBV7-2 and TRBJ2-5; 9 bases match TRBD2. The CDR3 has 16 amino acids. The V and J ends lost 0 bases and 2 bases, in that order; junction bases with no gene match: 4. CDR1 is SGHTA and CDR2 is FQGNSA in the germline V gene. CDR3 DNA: TGTGCCAGCAGCTTAGCGGCGGGGGGGCCTCAAGAGACCCAGTACTTC. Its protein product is CASSLAAGGPQETQYF. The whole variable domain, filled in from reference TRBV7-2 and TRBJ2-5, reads GAGVSQSPSNKVTEKGKDVELRCDPISGHTALYWYRQSLGQGLEFLIYFQGNSAPDKSGLPSDRFSAERTGGSVSTLTIQRTQQEDSAVYLCASSLAAGGPQETQYFGPGTRLLVL.

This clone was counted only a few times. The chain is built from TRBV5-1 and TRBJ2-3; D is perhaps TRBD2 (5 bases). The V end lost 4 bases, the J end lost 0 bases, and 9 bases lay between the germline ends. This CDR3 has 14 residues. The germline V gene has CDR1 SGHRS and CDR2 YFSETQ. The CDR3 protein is CASSRDSSTDTQYF. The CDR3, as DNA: TGCGCCAGCAGCCGGGATTCTAGCACAGATACGCAGTATTTT.

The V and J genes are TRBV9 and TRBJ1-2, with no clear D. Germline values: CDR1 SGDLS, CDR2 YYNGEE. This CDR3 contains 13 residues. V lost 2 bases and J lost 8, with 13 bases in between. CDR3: CASSVTGNKGYTF. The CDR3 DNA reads TGTGCCAGCAGCGTCACTGGGAACAAAGGCTACACCTTC.

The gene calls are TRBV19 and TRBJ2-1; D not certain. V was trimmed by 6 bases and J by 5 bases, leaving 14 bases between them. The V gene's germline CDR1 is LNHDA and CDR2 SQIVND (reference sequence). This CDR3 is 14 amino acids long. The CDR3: CASSRLSPNNEQFF. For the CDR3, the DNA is TGTGCCAGTAGCCGCTTATCCCCGAACAATGAGCAGTTCTTC.

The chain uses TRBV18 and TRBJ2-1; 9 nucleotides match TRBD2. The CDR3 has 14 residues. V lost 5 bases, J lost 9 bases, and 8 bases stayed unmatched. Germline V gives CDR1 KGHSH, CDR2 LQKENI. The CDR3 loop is CASSALAGVVEQFF. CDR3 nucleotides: TGTGCCAGCTCAGCTTTAGCGGGAGTCGTTGAGCAGTTCTTC.